This TCR beta chain was found in a study of blood T cell repertoires in COVID-19. About the study: Specimens from acute and convalescent COVID-19 originated in the United States, Italy and Spain.

Individuals drawn from some 25 US areas were roughly 18 to 95 years old. Authors' analysis steps: Amplification of reference gene primers was used by the study to estimate nucleated cell counts. Measured with immunoSEQ multiplex PCR; TCRdb has only the in-frame clones, and not every one. From that table come the V and J calls and clone size; the DNA was used to work out D and trimming. The sample contains fewer than 350,000 clones, 90% of which appear only once. This clone was picked up a small number of times. CDR1 SQVTM and CDR2 ANQGSEA come from the germline V gene. V gave up 4 bases and J gave up 3 bases; unmatched junction bases: 3. CDR3 length: 14 residues.

The sequence derives from a woman under 40 with acute COVID-19. The sample taken for sequencing was PBMCs or T cells enriched from blood (not recorded which). This chain uses TRBV29-1 with TRBJ2-1, with 10 nucleotides matching TRBD1. CDR3 in amino acids: CSVGGTGDYNEQFF. Written as DNA, the CDR3 is TGCAGCGTTGGGGGGACAGGGGACTACAATGAGCAGTTCTTC.